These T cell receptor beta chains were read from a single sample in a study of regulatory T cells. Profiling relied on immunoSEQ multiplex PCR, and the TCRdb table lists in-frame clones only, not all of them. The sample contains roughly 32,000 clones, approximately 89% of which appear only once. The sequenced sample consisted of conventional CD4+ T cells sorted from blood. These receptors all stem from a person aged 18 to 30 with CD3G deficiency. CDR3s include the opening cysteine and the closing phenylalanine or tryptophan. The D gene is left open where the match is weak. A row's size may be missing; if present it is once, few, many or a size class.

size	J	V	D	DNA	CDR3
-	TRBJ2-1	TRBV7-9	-	TGTGCCAGCAGCCTCGGAGGCGCGGGCAGGAGTGAGCAGTTCTTC	CASSLGGAGRSEQFF
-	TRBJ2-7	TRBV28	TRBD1	TGTGCCAGCAGTTCGGACAGGCCGAGGGAGCAGTACTTC	CASSSDRPREQYF
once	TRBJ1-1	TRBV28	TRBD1	TGTGCCAGCAGTTCTCCCGGACAGGGCGGAACTGAAGCTTTCTTT	CASSSPGQGGTEAFF
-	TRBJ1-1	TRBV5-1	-	TGCGCCAGCAGCCCACAGGGAGAGACAGCTTTCTTT	CASSPQGETAFF
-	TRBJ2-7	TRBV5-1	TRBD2	TGCGCCAGCAGGCGAGGCGGGAGTTCAAACGAGCAGTACTTC	CASRRGGSSNEQYF
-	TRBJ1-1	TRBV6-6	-	TGTGCCAGCAGCAGGGGAGGCAACACTGAAGCTTTCTTT	CASSRGGNTEAFF
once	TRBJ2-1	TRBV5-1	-	TGCGCCAGCAGCTTAGTAGGAGGGGGAGAGCAGTTCTTC	CASSLVGGGEQFF
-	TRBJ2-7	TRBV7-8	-	TGTGCCAGCAGCTTAGAGTACTGGGACGAGCAGTACTTC	CASSLEYWDEQYF
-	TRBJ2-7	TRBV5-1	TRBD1	TGCGCCAGCAGCTTGGCCCCGGGACAGGGGAGCGAGCAGTACTTC	CASSLAPGQGSEQYF
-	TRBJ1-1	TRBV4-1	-	TGCGCCAGCAGCCGATTAGCGACAGCTAACACTGAAGCTTTCTTT	CASSRLATANTEAFF
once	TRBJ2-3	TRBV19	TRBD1	TGTGCCAGTAGTATAGTTGAGGGACAGACGCAGTATTTT	CASSIVEGQTQYF
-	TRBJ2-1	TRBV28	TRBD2	TGTGCCAGCAGTACCAGCGGGGCGGACTACAATGAGCAGTTCTTC	CASSTSGADYNEQFF
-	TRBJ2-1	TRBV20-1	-	TGCAGTGCTAGTCTTCCGGATGAGCAGTTCTTC	CSASLPDEQFF
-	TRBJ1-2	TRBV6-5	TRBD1	TGTGCCAGCAGTCCGGGACAGGGAGTTCGCTACACCTTC	CASSPGQGVRYTF
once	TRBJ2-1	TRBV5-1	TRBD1	TGCGCCAGCAGCTCAACAGGGGATGAGCAGTTCTTC	CASSSTGDEQFF
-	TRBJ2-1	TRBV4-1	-	TGCGCCAGCAGCGTCCCCGGACGGAGCTCCTACAATGAGCAGTTCTTC	CASSVPGRSSYNEQFF
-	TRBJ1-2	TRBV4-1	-	TGCGCCAGCAGCCAAGATCCGGGCAGGGACTATGGCTACACCTTC	CASSQDPGRDYGYTF
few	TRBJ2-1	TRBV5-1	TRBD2	TGCGCCAGCAGCGACGGGACTAGCGGGAGAACCCTTTTCTTC	CASSDGTSGRTLFF
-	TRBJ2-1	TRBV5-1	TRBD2	TGCGCCAGCAGCCCGGGGGGAAGCTCCTACAATGAGCAGTTCTTC	CASSPGGSSYNEQFF
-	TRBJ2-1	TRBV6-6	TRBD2	TGTGCCAGCAGTTTCACCCGGGGGGCCTACAATGAGCAGTTCTTC	CASSFTRGAYNEQFF
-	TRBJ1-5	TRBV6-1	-	TGTGCCAGCAGTGAGGGGACGGTTAGCAATCAGCCCCAGCATTTT	CASSEGTVSNQPQHF
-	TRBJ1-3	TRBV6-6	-	TGTGCCAGCAGTTACGCGGGGTCGGGAAACACCATATATTTT	CASSYAGSGNTIYF
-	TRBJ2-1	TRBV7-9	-	TGTGCCAGCAGCTACACAGGCCCCAATGAGCAGTTCTTC	CASSYTGPNEQFF
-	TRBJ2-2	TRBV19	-	TGTGCCAGTAGCGCAGCACAGGGTAAGCTGTTTTTT	CASSAAQGKLFF
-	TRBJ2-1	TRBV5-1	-	TGCGCCAGCAGCTTGGCCATCAACCCCGGTCCGAATGAGCAGTTCTTC	CASSLAINPGPNEQFF
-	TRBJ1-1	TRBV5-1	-	TGCGCCAGCAGCTTGACAGGGAACACTGAAGCTTTCTTT	CASSLTGNTEAFF
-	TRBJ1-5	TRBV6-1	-	TGTGCCAGCAGCGCAGGCTATAGCAATCAGCCCCAGCATTTT	CASSAGYSNQPQHF
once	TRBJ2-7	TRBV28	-	TGTGCCAGCAGCACGGGACCGAATTACGAGCAGTACTTC	CASSTGPNYEQYF
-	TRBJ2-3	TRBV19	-	TGTGCCAGTTCCTCAAGGGGGACAGATACGCAGTATTTT	CASSSRGTDTQYF